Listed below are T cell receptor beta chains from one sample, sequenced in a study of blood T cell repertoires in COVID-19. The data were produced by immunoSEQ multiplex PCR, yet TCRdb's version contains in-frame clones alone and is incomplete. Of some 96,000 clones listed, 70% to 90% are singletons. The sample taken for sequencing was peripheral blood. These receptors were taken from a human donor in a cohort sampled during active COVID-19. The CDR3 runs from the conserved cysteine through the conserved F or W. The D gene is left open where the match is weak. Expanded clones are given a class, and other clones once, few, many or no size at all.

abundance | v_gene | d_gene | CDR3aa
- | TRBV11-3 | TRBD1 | CASSIGQGRYNEQFF
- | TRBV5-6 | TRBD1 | CASSRPGTGGYEQYF
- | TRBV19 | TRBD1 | CASSTTGQGRGYTF
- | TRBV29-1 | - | CSVVLFRGSHEQYF
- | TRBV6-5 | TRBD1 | CASSPPDRDFYGYTF
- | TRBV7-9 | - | CASTGGSNEKLFF
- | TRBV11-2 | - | CASSLDLTDTQYF
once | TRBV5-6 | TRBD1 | CASSSLGQGDFGRFYF
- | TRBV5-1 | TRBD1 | CASSLGTGSIGYTF
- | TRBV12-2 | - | CASRSGTGSYEQYF
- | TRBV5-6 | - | CASSLRSWSSYEQYF
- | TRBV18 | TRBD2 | CASSPTSPSGSSPEQYF
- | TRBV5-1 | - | CASSPSLRGAGEQYF
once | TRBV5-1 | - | CASSSLPGAETQYF
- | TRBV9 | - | CASSVGSTLSNEKLFF
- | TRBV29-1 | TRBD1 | CSVRMDRVGEQYF
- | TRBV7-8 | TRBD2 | CASRPSGVRYEQYF
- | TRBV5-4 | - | CASSLKSVAITEAFF
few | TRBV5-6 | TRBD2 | CASSLASGGATGELFF
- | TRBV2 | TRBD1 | CASSYGDRGANEQFF
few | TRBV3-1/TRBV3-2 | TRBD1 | CASSQGRDRGGVQYF
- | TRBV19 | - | CASSIRGLNTEAFF
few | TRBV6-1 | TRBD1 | CASSEAEGARGYTF